A single sample gave rise to the 10 T cell receptor beta chains below, sequenced in a study of cytomegalovirus exposure and HLA in healthy donors. PCR employed 60 Vbeta and 13 Jbeta primers. Clones were sequenced by immunoSEQ multiplex PCR, and TCRdb holds only the in-frame ones, with some missing. This sample has a few hundred thousand clones, with around 77% found just once. The sample consisted of PBMCs. Receptor source: a woman in her thirties in good health and CMV-seronegative.

The rearrangement uses TRBV14 and TRBJ2-3; perhaps TRBD1 as D (5 bases). Germline V gives CDR1 SGHDN, CDR2 FVKESK. CDR3 length: 15 residues. Trimming stripped 0 bases from V and 2 bases from J, with 9 bases between. The CDR3 here is CASSQDWGPTDTQYF. As DNA, the CDR3 is TGTGCCAGCAGCCAAGATTGGGGCCCCACAGATACGCAGTATTTT.

The chain uses TRBV4-1 and TRBJ2-5; 8 nucleotides line up with TRBD2. The CDR3 is made up of 15 amino acids. V trimming: 1 base; J trimming: 4 bases; junction bases outside the gene matches: 5. Germline CDR1 is MGHRA and CDR2 is YSYEKL. Here the CDR3 DNA reads TGCGCCAGCAGCCAAGGTCGGGGGGGCCGAGAGACCCAGTACTTC. Protein sequence: CASSQGRGGRETQYF.

This chain joins TRBV5-1 and TRBJ2-7, with 7 bases aligning to TRBD1. V was clipped by 0 bases and J by 6 bases; unmatched bases: 6. The germline CDR1 and CDR2 sequences are SGHRS and YFSETQ. The CDR3 loop spans 14 amino acids. In DNA, the CDR3 is TGCGCCAGCAGCTTGGATCCAGGGGGAACCGAGCAGTACTTC. It specifies CASSLDPGGTEQYF.

The sample holds a few counts of this clone. The chain joins TRBV15 to TRBJ2-5; 9 nucleotides align to TRBD2. This CDR3 spans 12 amino acids. In germline, CDR1 is LNHNV, CDR2 YYDKDF (reference sequence). Trimming removed 9 bases from V and 4 bases from J; junction bases left unmatched: 3. The CDR3 DNA follows: TGTGCCACGGGGCGGGGGGGAGAGACCCAGTACTTC. Translated: CATGRGGETQYF.

The chain couples TRBV10-3 to TRBJ2-3, with 8 bases that match TRBD1. CDR1 is ENHRY, CDR2 SYGVKD, per germline. The CDR3 loop spans 15 amino acids. The junction had 7 bases not matched to a gene; V was cut back by 4 bases and J by 4 bases. The CDR3 is CAISVNRGNADTQYF. CDR3 nucleotides: TGTGCCATCAGTGTGAACAGGGGGAACGCAGATACGCAGTATTTT.

The chain employs TRBV5-1 and TRBJ2-6; TRBD1 aligns across 10 bases. The CDR3 is 17 residues long. V was pared by 4 bases and J by 2 bases, with 6 bases of the junction left unmatched. CDR1 SGHRS and CDR2 YFSETQ come from the germline V gene. The CDR3 bases are TGCGCCAGCAGCGTGACAGGGGGCGATCCTGGGGCCAACGTCCTGACTTTC. It yields the protein CASSVTGGDPGANVLTF.

This clone was detected a few times. This CDR3 is also generated by other DNA sequences in the sample. The chain links TRBV30 to TRBJ1-5, with D unresolved. The V end was cut by 0 bases, the J end by 4 bases, with 7 bases between. There are 13 residues in the CDR3. From germline, CDR1 is GTSNPN and CDR2 SVGIG (reference sequence). Here the CDR3 reads CAWSVRGNQPQHF. In nucleotides, the CDR3 is TGTGCCTGGAGTGTACGAGGGAATCAGCCCCAGCATTTT.

This clone is a singleton in its sample. The V and J genes are TRBV9 and TRBJ2-7, with 14 bases fitting TRBD2. This CDR3 is 15 amino acids long. Per the germline V gene, CDR1 is SGDLS and CDR2 is YYNGEE. V was clipped by 4 bases and J by 2 bases; unmatched bases: 2. CDR3 coding DNA: TGTGCCAGCAGCCGACTAGCGGGAGGGACCTACGAGCAGTACTTC. This encodes CASSRLAGGTYEQYF.

The chain is built from TRBV10-1 and TRBJ2-7; D might be TRBD1 (5 bases). This CDR3 is 16 amino acids long. Trimming pared 3 bases from V and 4 bases from J, leaving 19 bases between. Germline lookup yields CDR1 WNHNN and CDR2 SYGVQD (reference sequence). The CDR3 spells CASSDSLDTLGYEQYF. Here the CDR3 DNA reads TGCGCCAGCAGTGATTCCTTGGACACCCTTGGTTACGAGCAGTACTTC.

The J gene is TRBJ2-1, the V gene TRBV5-1, with D hard to call. CDR1 and CDR2 (germline): SGHRS, YFSETQ. Trimming took off 2 bases at V and 0 bases at J, with 9 bases between the two ends. The CDR3 spans 15 residues. The CDR3 DNA reads TGCGCCAGCAGCTTTCTCGACTTCTCCTACAATGAGCAGTTCTTC. Amino acids: CASSFLDFSYNEQFF.